The 22 T cell receptor beta chains given below trace back to one sample, sequenced in a study of blood T cell repertoires in COVID-19. Some clones are missing from TCRdb's copy, which holds only in-frame ones; the method was immunoSEQ multiplex PCR. This sample has around 110,000 clones, with about 64% found just once. Material for sequencing was peripheral blood. All receptors come from a human donor with acute or convalescent COVID-19. The donor label of this sample is uncertain.

J is TRBJ2-1 and V is TRBV7-2, with 13 bases aligning to TRBD2. The CDR3 is 15 residues long. Unmatched junction bases numbered 3, after V lost 5 bases and J lost 5 bases. CDR1 is SGHTA, CDR2 FQGNSA, per germline. The CDR3 coding sequence is TGTGCCAGCAGCCTGGGACTAGCGGGGAACAATGAGCAGTTCTTC. It encodes CASSLGLAGNNEQFF.

The rearrangement uses TRBV9 and TRBJ2-7; D possibly corresponds to TRBD2 (6 bases). V dropped 5 bases and J dropped 2 bases, with 17 bases sitting between them. The CDR3 is 15 amino acids. Per the germline V gene, CDR1 is SGDLS and CDR2 is YYNGEE. The CDR3 loop is CASRGGEGPPYEQYF. The CDR3 bases are TGTGCCAGCAGGGGGGGAGAGGGGCCCCCCTACGAGCAGTACTTC.

The chain combines TRBV18 with TRBJ1-2; 8 bases are shared with TRBD1. From germline, CDR1 is KGHSH and CDR2 LQKENI. V gave up 5 bases and J gave up 6 bases; unmatched junction bases: 8. This CDR3 comprises 14 residues. CDR3 bases: TGTGCCAGCTCATCCCGGACAGGGATGGATGGCTACACCTTC. This sequence encodes CASSSRTGMDGYTF.

The chain couples TRBV5-4 to TRBJ1-4; D is ambiguous. CDR1 is SGHNT and CDR2 is YYREEE in the germline V gene (reference sequence). This CDR3 is 15 amino acids long. V lost 0 bases and J lost 0, with 6 bases in between. The CDR3 sequence is CASSLEQATNEKLFF. CDR3 bases: TGTGCCAGCAGCTTGGAGCAGGCAACTAATGAAAAACTGTTTTTT.

The chain links TRBV5-1 to TRBJ1-1; 9 bases agree with TRBD1. This CDR3 has 15 residues. V gave up 3 bases and J gave up 3 bases; unmatched junction bases: 6. Germline CDR1 reads SGHRS; CDR2 reads YFSETQ. The CDR3 loop reads CASSYGTGRYTEAFF. The DNA for the CDR3 is TGCGCCAGCAGCTACGGGACAGGGAGATACACTGAAGCTTTCTTT.

The rearrangement joins TRBV5-1 to TRBJ1-2; 9 bases agree with TRBD1. Germline CDR1 and CDR2: SGHRS and YFSETQ. This CDR3 is 15 amino acids long. Losses at the gene ends were 2 bases for V and 3 bases for J; bases not matched to a gene: 5. Written as DNA, the CDR3 is TGCGCCAGCAGCTTAGAGGACAGGGGACACTATGGCTACACCTTC. The encoded protein is CASSLEDRGHYGYTF.

This clone was seen more than once but under ten times. The chain uses TRBV6-1 and TRBJ2-3; a weak D match, TRBD1 (5 bases). The CDR3 runs 14 residues. V was pared by 2 bases and J by 7 bases, with 13 bases between. CDR1 and CDR2 from the germline V gene are MNHNS and SASEGT. CDR3 DNA sequence: TGTGCCAGCAGTGAACGCCAGGGTGCAAATACGCAGTATTTT. Its translation: CASSERQGANTQYF.

This clone was found many times. The chain has TRBV2 and TRBJ2-2; 8 bases align to TRBD1. CDR1 SNHLY and CDR2 FYNNEI come from the germline V gene. The CDR3 totals 15 residues. V shed 6 bases and J 5 bases; nucleotides not matched to a gene: 8. CDR3 sequence: CASRTTRGPTGELFF. The CDR3 DNA reads TGTGCCAGCAGAACGACCAGGGGGCCGACCGGGGAGCTGTTTTTT. Drawing the rest from reference TRBV2 and TRBJ2-2, the complete variable domain is EPEVTQTPSHQVTQMGQEVILRCVPISNHLYFYWYRQILGQKVEFLVSFYNNEISEKSEIFDDQFSVERPDGSNFTLKIRSTKLEDSAMYFCASRTTRGPTGELFFGEGSRLTVL.

The V gene is TRBV3-1 (or the pseudogene TRBV3-2), the J gene TRBJ1-5; TRBD1 aligns across 7 bases. V dropped 4 bases and J dropped 5; count of bases not matched to a gene: 11. CDR3 length equals 16 residues. Germline V gives CDR1 LGHDT, CDR2 YNNKEL (reference sequence). DNA of the CDR3: TGTGCCAGCAGCCCGGGGACAGCTACTGTTTATCAGCCCCAGCATTTT. Amino acids: CASSPGTATVYQPQHF.

This clone came up a few times. The chain uses TRBV10-3 and TRBJ2-7; D is uncertain. CDR1 ENHRY and CDR2 SYGVKD come from the germline V gene. The CDR3 length is 13 residues. The V end was cut by 0 bases, the J end by 3 bases, with 6 bases between. This CDR3 is CAISESNSYEQYV. CDR3 bases: TGTGCCATCAGTGAGTCGAACAGCTACGAGCAGTACGTC.

The V call is TRBV24-1, the J call TRBJ2-4; TRBD1 matches 9 bases. This CDR3 region has 19 residues. Germline CDR1 is KGHDR and CDR2 is SFDVKD. Trimming took 0 bases from V and 2 from J; bases not matched to a gene: 10. This CDR3 reads CATSDLGDRDIDPKNIQYF. The CDR3 nucleotides are TGTGCCACCAGTGATTTGGGGGACAGGGATATAGACCCCAAAAACATTCAGTACTTC.

The CDR3 coding sequence is TGTGCCTGGAGTGTGGCAGGTCTGAACACTGAAGCTTTCTTT. As protein: CAWSVAGLNTEAFF. The chain carries TRBV30 and TRBJ1-1; D unclear. CDR3 size: 14 residues. V lost 0 bases and J lost 0, with 8 bases in between. The germline CDR1 and CDR2 sequences are GTSNPN and SVGIG (reference sequence).

The chain links TRBV5-6 to TRBJ2-7; 10 positions match TRBD1. This CDR3 spans 14 amino acids. Germline-derived CDR1 and CDR2 are SGHDT and YYEEEE. V trimming: 4 bases; J trimming: 3 bases; junction bases outside the gene matches: 4. CDR3 coding DNA: TGTGCCAGCAGCCGGGGACAGGGGTTCTACGAGCAGTACTTC. Encoded protein: CASSRGQGFYEQYF.

The count of this clone is one. The chain couples TRBV19 to TRBJ2-7; 9 bases match TRBD1. The CDR3 sequence is 15 residues long. CDR1 and CDR2 from the germline V gene are LNHDA and SQIVND (reference sequence). The trim removed 10 bases at V and 0 bases at J, leaving 10 bases unmatched. The CDR3, as DNA: TGTGCCACTCAAGATGGACAGGGGCTCTCCTACGAGCAGTACTTC. Amino acid sequence: CATQDGQGLSYEQYF.

This sequence joins TRBV10-3 and TRBJ2-7, with D perhaps TRBD2 (5 bases). Trimming took 8 bases from V and 0 from J, leaving 14 bases between them. Germline V CDR1 and CDR2: ENHRY, SYGVKD. CDR3 length: 14 residues. CDR3 residues: CAISAGSDSYEQYV. The CDR3 DNA follows: TGTGCCATCTCGGCGGGTTCGGACTCCTACGAGCAGTACGTC.

V gene TRBV3-1 (or the pseudogene TRBV3-2) combines with J gene TRBJ1-3; no reliable D call. The germline V gene has CDR1 LGHDT and CDR2 YNNKEL (reference sequence). The CDR3 is 16 residues long. Trimming took off 3 bases at V and 2 bases at J, with 14 bases between the two ends. CDR3 sequence: CASSHALTQPGNTIYF. As DNA, the CDR3 is TGTGCCAGCAGCCATGCGTTGACACAGCCTGGAAACACCATATATTTT.

Regarding this clone: One end of the junction varies from germline; a read error may be responsible. The chain couples TRBV7-7 to TRBJ2-5; the match to TRBD2 covers 11 bases. The CDR3 has 15 amino acids. Germline-derived CDR1 and CDR2 are SSHAT and FNYEAQ (reference sequence). CDR3 in amino acids: CASSLRLAGPETQYF. CDR3 DNA sequence: TGTGCTAGCAGCTTAAGACTAGCGGGGCCCGAGACCCAGTACTTC.

This chain connects TRBV7-8 to TRBJ2-1, with 8 bases identical to TRBD2. Unmatched junction bases numbered 6, after V lost 4 bases and J lost 4 bases. The CDR3 consists of 15 residues. The germline V gene encodes CDR1 SGHVS and CDR2 FQNEAQ. The CDR3 here is CASSWVGGAYNEQFF. The CDR3 DNA reads TGTGCCAGCAGCTGGGTCGGGGGGGCTTACAATGAGCAGTTCTTC.

Note on this clone: This may arise from a read error, as a much more abundant clone is one base away. The DNA for the CDR3 is TGTGCCAGCAGCCACCGGGACAGGGCCCATGAGCAGTTCTTC. Protein product: CASSHRDRAHEQFF. V usage is TRBV11-3 and J usage is TRBJ2-1; 9 nucleotides align to TRBD1. Germline V CDR1 and CDR2: SGHNT, YENEEA. V was pared by 5 bases and J by 8 bases, with 7 bases of the junction left unmatched. This CDR3 contains 14 residues.

V and J are TRBV2 and TRBJ1-1; D is ambiguous. Germline loops: CDR1 SNHLY, CDR2 FYNNEI. Trimming took off 3 bases at V and 12 bases at J, with 17 bases between the two ends. CDR3 length: 13 amino acids. The CDR3 here is CASSETNGQTTFF. The CDR3 DNA is TGTGCCAGCAGTGAGACCAATGGGCAAACGACTTTCTTT.

This clone was seen more than once but under ten times. J is TRBJ2-2 and V is TRBV6-2 or TRBV6-3, with a tentative D call TRBD1 (6 bases). The CDR3 has 15 residues. The V and J ends lost 2 bases and 7 bases respectively, with 14 bases between them. Germline CDR1 MNHEY, CDR2 SVGEGT. The CDR3, as DNA: TGTGCCAGCAGTTACCCGACAGGTTCGGGCGGGGAGCTGTTTTTT. Translating gives CASSYPTGSGGELFF.

The CDR3 sequence: CASSARQGARVGETQYF. The CDR3 DNA sequence: TGTGCCAGCAGCGCCAGACAGGGGGCGCGCGTAGGGGAGACCCAGTACTTC. The chain has TRBV7-2 and TRBJ2-5; 10 bases agree with TRBD1. This CDR3 is 17 amino acids long. V was clipped by 5 bases and J by 5 bases; unmatched bases: 14. CDR1 SGHTA and CDR2 FQGNSA come from the germline V gene.